A single T cell receptor (beta chain) is shown here with its context. The antigen this receptor binds is unknown. Per-base quality was not reported, and no clone a single base away is much larger than it. The protocol used for the library was the immunoSEQ multiplex PCR assay. TCRdb took over this immuneACCESS table, retaining in-frame rearrangements with V and J assigned. Such tables are incomplete; in checked studies, under half of the missing clones stem from an unresolved V gene, and the remainder is unexplained. This sample holds roughly 660,000 clones; roughly 90% were observed only once. The ten largest clones represent 0.01% of the sample. V is cut back by 3 bases and J by 4 bases, with 23 bases in the junction unmatched. The CDR3 has 20 amino acids, counting the end cysteine and phenylalanine. The only DNA kept is the CDR3, 60 bases in frame from the first base. Taken from the germline V gene (reference sequence), the CDR1 and CDR2 loops are LNHNV and YYDKDF.

This sample is part of a study of shared T cell receptors in the human thymus (dated by TCRdb to 2020 to 2023). For context, the study as a whole: The study investigated the way shared, self-reactive T-cell receptor alpha chains are produced in the human thymus.

These same records also appear under a second study, on human thymus T cells. The second source states: Donors were immunologically healthy infants undergoing open corrective cardiac surgery for congenital heart defects in Finland. The thymus tissue came from surgical resects taken out during corrective cardiac surgery. V and J gene segment usage appeared biased in both thymic and peripheral blood repertoires. According to the related research, thymic TCR repertoires were highly overlapping among unrelated individuals. The study used 7 or 8 infant thymus samples plus four related peripheral blood samples to characterize TCR alpha and beta repertoires. Donor ages ranging from about 7 to 250 days were recorded, and over 5 male and two female infants were included in the cohort. Thymocytes were freed from the tissue by mechanical means and kept at -70 degrees C as pellets of 10-30 million cells. A QIAsymphony instrument was used to extract genomic DNA from frozen cell pellets. TCRB and TCRAD loci were amplified from a standardized quantity of quality-controlled genomic DNA using the immunoSEQ multiplex PCR assay. The amplicons spanned the V(D)J region and were long enough to cover the CDR3 and allow V and J genes to be identified. The commercial immunoSEQ service was used to sequence amplicons on an Illumina platform. Primer bias and sequencing errors were corrected using previously described methods, and TCRAD and TCRB definitions followed the IMGT database. immunoSEQ Analyzer 3.0 and VDJTools were used for repertoire analysis, which covered basic statistics, V/J segment usage, diversity estimates, rarefaction and pairwise overlap. Diversity was estimated using the Chao1, ChaoE, Efron-Thisted, Shannon and inverse Simpson indices, and was also estimated on datasets down-sampled to the size of the smallest sample. For repertoire overlap, CDR3 nucleotide sequence, V gene and J gene had to match strictly, and clustering was done by Jaccard-based multidimensional scaling. On average, roughly 850,000 unique TCRB clonotypes were obtained from thymus samples, compared with 65,000 to 90,000 from blood samples.

Sequenced input: thymocytes. The receptor's source is a boy in the first two years of life with a congenital heart defect. Donor details come from another sample of the same person, matched by shared clones. The rearranged segments are TRBV15 and TRBJ1-2; TRBD1 fits 7 bases in the junction. In nucleotides, the sequence is TGTGCCACCAGCAGGATAAAAACCAGGGGGAAAACTTCGGTGGGCTATGGCTACACCTTC. Its product reads: CATSRIKTRGKTSVGYGYTF. With all but the CDR3 taken from the reference TRBV15 and TRBJ1-2 genes, the full variable domain is: DAMVIQNPRYQVTQFGKPVTLSCSQTLNHNVMYWYQQKSSQAPKLLFHYYDKDFNNEADTPDNFQSRRPNTSFCFLDIRSPGLGDTAMYLCATSRIKTRGKTSVGYGYTFGSGTRLTVV.